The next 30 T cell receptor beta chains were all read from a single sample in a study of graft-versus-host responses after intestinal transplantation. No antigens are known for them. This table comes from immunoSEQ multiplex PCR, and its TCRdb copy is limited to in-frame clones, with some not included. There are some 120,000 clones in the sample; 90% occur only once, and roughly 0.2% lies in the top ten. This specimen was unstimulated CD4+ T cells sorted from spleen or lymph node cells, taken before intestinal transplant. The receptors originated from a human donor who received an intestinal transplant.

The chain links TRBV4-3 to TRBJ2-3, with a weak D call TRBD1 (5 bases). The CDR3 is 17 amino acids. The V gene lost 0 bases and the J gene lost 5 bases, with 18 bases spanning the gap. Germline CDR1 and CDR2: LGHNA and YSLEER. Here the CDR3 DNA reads TGCGCCAGCAGCCAAGATCGTCTTAGCTGGGGCGAAGATACGCAGTATTTT. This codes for CASSQDRLSWGEDTQYF.

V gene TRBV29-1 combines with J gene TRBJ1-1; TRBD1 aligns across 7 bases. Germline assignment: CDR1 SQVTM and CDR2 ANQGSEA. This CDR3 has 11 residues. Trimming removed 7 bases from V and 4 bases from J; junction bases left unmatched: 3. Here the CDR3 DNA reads TGCAGCGGTAACAGGGGCACTGAAGCTTTCTTT. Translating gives CSGNRGTEAFF.

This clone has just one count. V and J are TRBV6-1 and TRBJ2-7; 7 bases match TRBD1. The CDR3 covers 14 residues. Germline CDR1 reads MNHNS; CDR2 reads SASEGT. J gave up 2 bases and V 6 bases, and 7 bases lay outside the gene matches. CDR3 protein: CASRILTGTYEQYF. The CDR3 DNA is TGTGCCAGCAGAATACTGACAGGGACCTACGAGCAGTACTTC.

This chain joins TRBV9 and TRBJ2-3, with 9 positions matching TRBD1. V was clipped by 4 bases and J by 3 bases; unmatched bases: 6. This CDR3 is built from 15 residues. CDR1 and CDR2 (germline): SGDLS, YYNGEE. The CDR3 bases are TGTGCCAGCAGCCCTGCCGGACAGGGGACAGATACGCAGTATTTT. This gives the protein CASSPAGQGTDTQYF.

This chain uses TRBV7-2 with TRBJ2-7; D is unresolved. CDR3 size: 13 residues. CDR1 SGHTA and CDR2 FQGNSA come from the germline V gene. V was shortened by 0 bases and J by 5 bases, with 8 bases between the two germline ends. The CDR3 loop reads CASSLAPPDEQYF. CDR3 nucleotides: TGTGCCAGCAGCTTAGCCCCACCGGACGAGCAGTACTTC.

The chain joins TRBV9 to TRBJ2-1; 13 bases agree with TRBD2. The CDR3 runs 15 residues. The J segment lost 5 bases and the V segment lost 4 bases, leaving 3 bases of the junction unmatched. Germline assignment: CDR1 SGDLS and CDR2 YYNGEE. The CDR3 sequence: CASSLGLAGDNEQFF. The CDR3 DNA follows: TGTGCCAGCAGCCTTGGACTAGCGGGAGACAATGAGCAGTTCTTC. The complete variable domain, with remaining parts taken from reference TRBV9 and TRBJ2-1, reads DSGVTQTPKHLITATGQRVTLRCSPRSGDLSVYWYQQSLDQGLQFLIQYYNGEERAKGNILERFSAQQFPDLHSELNLSSLELGDSALYFCASSLGLAGDNEQFFGPGTRLTVL.

The CDR3 nucleotides read TGTGCCAGTAGTATATCACTAGCGGTACCCTACGAGCAGTACTTC. Translation gives CASSISLAVPYEQYF. The chain links TRBV19 to TRBJ2-5; 8 nucleotides agree with TRBD2. The J call could be wrong; TRBJ2-7 is a better fit for the DNA end. Germline-derived CDR1 and CDR2 are LNHDA and SQIVND (reference sequence). The CDR3 spans 15 residues.

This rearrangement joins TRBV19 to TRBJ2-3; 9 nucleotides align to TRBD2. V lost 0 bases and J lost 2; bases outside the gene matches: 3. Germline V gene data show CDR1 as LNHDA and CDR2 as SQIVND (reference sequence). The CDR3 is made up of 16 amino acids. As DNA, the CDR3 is TGTGCCAGTAGTATAGATCGGACTAGCGTCACAGATACGCAGTATTTT. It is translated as CASSIDRTSVTDTQYF.

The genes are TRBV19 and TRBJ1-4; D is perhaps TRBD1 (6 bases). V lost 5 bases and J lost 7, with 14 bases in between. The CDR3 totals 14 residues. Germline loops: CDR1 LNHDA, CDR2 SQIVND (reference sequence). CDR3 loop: CASSVAQGSEKLFF. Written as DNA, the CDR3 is TGTGCCAGTAGTGTGGCCCAGGGGAGTGAAAAACTGTTTTTT.

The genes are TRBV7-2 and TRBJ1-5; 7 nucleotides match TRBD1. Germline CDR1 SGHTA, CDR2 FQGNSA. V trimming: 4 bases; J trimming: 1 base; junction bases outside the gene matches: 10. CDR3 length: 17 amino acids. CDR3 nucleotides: TGTGCCAGCAGCTCGGATAGGGGGCGAGGAAGCAATCAGCCCCAGCATTTT. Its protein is CASSSDRGRGSNQPQHF.

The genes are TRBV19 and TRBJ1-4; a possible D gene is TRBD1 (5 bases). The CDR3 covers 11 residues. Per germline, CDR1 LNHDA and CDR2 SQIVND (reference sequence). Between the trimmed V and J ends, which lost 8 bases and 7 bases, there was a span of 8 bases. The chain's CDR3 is CASGGFEKLFF. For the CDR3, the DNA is TGTGCCAGTGGGGGGTTTGAAAAACTGTTTTTT.

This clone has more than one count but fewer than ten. The CDR3 DNA is TGTGCCAGCAGTTACGCCGGACAGTCCTACGAGCAGTACTTC. It specifies CASSYAGQSYEQYF. The chain carries TRBV6-5 and TRBJ2-7, with D possibly being TRBD1 (6 bases). Trimming took off 2 bases at V and 1 base at J, with 9 bases between the two ends. The length of the CDR3 is 14 residues. Germline CDR1 is MNHEY and CDR2 is SVGAGI.

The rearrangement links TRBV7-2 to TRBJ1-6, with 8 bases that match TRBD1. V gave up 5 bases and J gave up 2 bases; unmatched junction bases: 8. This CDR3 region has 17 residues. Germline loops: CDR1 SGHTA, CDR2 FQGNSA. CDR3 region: CASSQRTGLTYNSPLHF. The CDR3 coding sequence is TGTGCCAGCAGCCAGAGGACAGGGCTTACCTATAATTCACCCCTCCACTTT.

CDR3 in amino acids: CASSSRRGGEQYF. In DNA, the CDR3 is TGTGCCAGCAGTAGTAGGAGGGGAGGCGAGCAGTACTTC. The chain is built from TRBV25-1 and TRBJ2-5, with D maybe TRBD2 (6 bases). Near its end, the DNA agrees better with TRBJ2-7, so the J call may be wrong. CDR3 length equals 13 residues. CDR1 MGHDK and CDR2 SYGVNS come from the germline V gene.

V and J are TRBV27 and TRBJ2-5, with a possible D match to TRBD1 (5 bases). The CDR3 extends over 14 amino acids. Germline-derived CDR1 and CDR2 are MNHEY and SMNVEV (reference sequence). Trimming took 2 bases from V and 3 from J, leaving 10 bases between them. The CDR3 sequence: CASSLGAGKETQYF. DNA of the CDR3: TGTGCCAGCAGTTTAGGGGCAGGGAAAGAGACCCAGTACTTC.

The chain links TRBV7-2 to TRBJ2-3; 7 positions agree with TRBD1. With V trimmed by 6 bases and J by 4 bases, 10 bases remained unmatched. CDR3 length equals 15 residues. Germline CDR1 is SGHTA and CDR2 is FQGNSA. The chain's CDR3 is CASSTTGWRSDTQYF. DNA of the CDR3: TGTGCCAGCAGTACGACAGGGTGGCGTTCAGATACGCAGTATTTT.

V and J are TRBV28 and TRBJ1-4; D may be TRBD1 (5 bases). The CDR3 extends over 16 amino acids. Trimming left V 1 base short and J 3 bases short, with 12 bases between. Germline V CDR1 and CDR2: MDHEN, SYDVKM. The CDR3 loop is CASSLSGLPSNEKLFF. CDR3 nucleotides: TGTGCCAGCAGTTTATCGGGACTTCCTTCTAATGAAAAACTGTTTTTT. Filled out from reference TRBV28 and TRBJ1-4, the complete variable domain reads DVKVTQSSRYLVKRTGEKVFLECVQDMDHENMFWYRQDPGLGLRLIYFSYDVKMKEKGDIPEGYSVSREKKERFSLILESASTNQTSMYLCASSLSGLPSNEKLFFGSGTQLSVL.

In DNA form, the CDR3 reads TGTGCCATCACCTCCGGCGGTGCCTCACGGGACGAGCAGTACTTC. Its protein product is CAITSGGASRDEQYF. This chain connects TRBV10-3 to TRBJ2-7; no firm D call. The CDR3 is 15 residues long. Germline CDR1 reads ENHRY; CDR2 reads SYGVKD. The V and J ends lost 7 bases and 5 bases respectively, with 21 bases between them.

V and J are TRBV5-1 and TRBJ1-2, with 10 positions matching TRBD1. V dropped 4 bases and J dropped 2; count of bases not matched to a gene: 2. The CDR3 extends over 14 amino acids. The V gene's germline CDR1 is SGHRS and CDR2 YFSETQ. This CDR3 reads CASSPGQGNYGYTF. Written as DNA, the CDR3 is TGCGCCAGCAGCCCGGGACAGGGGAACTATGGCTACACCTTC.

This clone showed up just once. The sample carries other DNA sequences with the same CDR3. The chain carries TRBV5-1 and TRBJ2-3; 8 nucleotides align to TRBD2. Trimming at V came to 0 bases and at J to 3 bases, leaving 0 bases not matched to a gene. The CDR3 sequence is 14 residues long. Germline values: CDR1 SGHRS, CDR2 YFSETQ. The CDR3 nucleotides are TGCGCCAGCAGCTTGGCGGGAGGGACAGATACGCAGTATTTT. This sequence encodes CASSLAGGTDTQYF.

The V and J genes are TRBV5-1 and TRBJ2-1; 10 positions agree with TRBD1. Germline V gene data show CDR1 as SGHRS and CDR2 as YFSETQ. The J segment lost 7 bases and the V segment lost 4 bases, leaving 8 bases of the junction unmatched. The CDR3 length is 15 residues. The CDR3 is CASSHGTGALNEQFF. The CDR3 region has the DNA TGCGCCAGCAGCCACGGGACAGGGGCTTTGAATGAGCAGTTCTTC.

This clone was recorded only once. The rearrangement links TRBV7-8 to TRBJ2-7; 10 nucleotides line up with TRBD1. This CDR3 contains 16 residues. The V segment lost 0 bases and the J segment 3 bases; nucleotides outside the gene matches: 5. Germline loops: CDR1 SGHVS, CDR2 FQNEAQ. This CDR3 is CASSLAGRTGGYEQYF. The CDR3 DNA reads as TGTGCCAGCAGCTTAGCGGGGAGGACAGGGGGCTACGAGCAGTACTTC.

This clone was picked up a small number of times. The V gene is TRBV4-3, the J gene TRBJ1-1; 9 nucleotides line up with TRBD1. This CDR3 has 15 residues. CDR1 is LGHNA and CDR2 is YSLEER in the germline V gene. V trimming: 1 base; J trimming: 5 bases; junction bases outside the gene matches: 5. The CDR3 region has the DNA TGCGCCAGCAGCCAAGCCTCCGGGACAGGGACTGAAGCTTTCTTT. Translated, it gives CASSQASGTGTEAFF.

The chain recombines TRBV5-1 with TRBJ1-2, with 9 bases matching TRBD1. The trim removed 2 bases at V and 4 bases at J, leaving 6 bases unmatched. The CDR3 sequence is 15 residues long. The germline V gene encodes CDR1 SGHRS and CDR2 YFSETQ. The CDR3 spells CASSLGGTGIYGYTF. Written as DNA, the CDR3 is TGCGCCAGCAGCTTAGGAGGGACAGGGATCTATGGCTACACCTTC.

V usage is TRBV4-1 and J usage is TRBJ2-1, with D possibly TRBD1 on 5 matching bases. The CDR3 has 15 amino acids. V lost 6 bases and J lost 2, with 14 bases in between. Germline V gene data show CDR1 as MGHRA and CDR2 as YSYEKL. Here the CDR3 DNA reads TGCGCCAGCAGTAGGGAACAGGCGACCTACAATGAGCAGTTCTTC. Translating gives CASSREQATYNEQFF.

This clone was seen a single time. This CDR3 is CASSPGGQGALSYNSPLHF. For the CDR3, the DNA is TGTGCCAGCAGCCCGGGGGGACAGGGGGCCCTCTCCTATAATTCACCCCTCCACTTT. The chain employs TRBV9 and TRBJ1-6; 12 nucleotides align to TRBD1. In germline, CDR1 is SGDLS, CDR2 YYNGEE. V was clipped by 4 bases and J by 0 bases; unmatched bases: 8. The CDR3 consists of 19 residues.

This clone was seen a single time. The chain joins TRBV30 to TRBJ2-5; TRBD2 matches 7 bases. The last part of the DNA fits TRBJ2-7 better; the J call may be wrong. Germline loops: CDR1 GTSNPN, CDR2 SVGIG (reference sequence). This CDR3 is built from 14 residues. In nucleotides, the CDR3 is TGTGCCTGGGGGAGGGCTAGCGGACCCTACGAGCAGTACTTC. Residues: CAWGRASGPYEQYF.

This chain's CDR3 is CASSQDRAYEQYF. The CDR3 DNA is TGCGCCAGCAGCCAAGATCGGGCCTACGAGCAGTACTTC. The chain is built from TRBV4-3 and TRBJ2-7, with D hard to call. V lost 0 bases and J 2 bases, leaving 5 bases between the germline ends. Germline CDR1 reads LGHNA; CDR2 reads YSLEER. This CDR3 contains 13 residues.

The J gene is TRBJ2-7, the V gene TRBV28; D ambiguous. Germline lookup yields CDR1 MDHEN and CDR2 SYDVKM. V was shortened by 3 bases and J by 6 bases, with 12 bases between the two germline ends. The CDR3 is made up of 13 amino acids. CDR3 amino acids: CASSFQPLGEQYF. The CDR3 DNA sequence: TGTGCCAGCAGTTTTCAGCCTCTAGGCGAGCAGTACTTC.

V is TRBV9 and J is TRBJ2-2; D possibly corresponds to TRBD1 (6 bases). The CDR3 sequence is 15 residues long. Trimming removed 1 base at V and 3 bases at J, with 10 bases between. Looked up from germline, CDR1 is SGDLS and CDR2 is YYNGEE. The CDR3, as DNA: TGTGCCAGCAGCGTAACAGGGTGGGACACCGGGGAGCTGTTTTTT. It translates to CASSVTGWDTGELFF.